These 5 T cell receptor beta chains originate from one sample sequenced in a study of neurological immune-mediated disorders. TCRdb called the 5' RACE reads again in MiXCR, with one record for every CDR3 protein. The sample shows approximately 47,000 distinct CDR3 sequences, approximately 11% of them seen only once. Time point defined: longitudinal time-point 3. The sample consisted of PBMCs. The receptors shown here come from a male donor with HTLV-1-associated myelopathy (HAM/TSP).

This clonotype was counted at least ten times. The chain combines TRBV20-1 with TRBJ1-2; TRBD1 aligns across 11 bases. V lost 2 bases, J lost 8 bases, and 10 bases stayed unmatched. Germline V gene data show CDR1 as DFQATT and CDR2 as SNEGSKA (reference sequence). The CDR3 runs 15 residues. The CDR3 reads CSARRTGGALSGYTF. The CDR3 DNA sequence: TGCAGTGCTAGACGGACAGGGGGCGCCTTAAGCGGCTACACCTTC.

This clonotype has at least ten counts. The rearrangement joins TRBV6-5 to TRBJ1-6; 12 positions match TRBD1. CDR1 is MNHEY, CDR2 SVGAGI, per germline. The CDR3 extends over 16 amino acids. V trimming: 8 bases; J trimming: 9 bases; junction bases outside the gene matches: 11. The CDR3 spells CASRVGQGAFSSPLHF. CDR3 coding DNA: TGTGCCAGCCGTGTGGGACAGGGGGCGTTTAGTTCACCCCTCCACTTT.

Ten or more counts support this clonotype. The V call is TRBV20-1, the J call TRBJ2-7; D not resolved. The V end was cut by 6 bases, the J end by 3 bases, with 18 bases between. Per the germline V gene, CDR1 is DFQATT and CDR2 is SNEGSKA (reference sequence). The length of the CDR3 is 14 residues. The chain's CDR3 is CSADEQPQRYEQYF. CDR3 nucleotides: TGCAGTGCGGATGAACAGCCCCAGCGCTACGAGCAGTACTTC.

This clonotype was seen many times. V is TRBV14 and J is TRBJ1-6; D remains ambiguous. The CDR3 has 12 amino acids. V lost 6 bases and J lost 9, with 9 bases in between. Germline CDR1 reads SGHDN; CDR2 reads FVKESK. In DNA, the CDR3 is TGTGCCAGCAGGACTTCCGTTTCACCCCTCCACTTT. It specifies CASRTSVSPLHF.

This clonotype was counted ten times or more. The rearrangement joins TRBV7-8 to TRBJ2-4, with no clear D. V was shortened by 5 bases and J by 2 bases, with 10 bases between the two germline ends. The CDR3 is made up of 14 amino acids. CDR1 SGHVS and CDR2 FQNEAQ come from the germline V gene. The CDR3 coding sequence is TGTGCCAGCAGCCCAACACCGACCAAAAACATTCAGTACTTC. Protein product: CASSPTPTKNIQYF.